A single sample gave rise to the 19 T cell receptor beta chains below, sequenced in a study of long-term antiretroviral therapy in people with HIV. The immunoSEQ assay was v3.0, run at survey level. Using immunoSEQ multiplex PCR, the repertoire was profiled, and TCRdb retains in-frame clones only, with some absent. The data contain under 20,000 clones, around 79% of them seen just once; the ten biggest clones take up approximately 6.5%. Specimen: unsorted PBMCs, collected at the start of antiretroviral therapy, before treatment. The receptor set was obtained from a young man with HIV.

CDR3 sequence: CASSLDRGYEQYF. CDR3 bases: TGTGCCAGCAGCTTGGACAGGGGGTACGAGCAGTACTTC. This chain connects TRBV7-3 to TRBJ2-7; 10 nucleotides agree with TRBD1. Germline CDR1 is SGHTA and CDR2 is FQGTGA. Trimming cost V 3 bases and J 4 bases; bases outside gene matches: 0. The CDR3 covers 13 residues.

The J gene is TRBJ2-7, the V gene TRBV19; 11 positions agree with TRBD2. Germline V gene sequence: CDR1 LNHDA, CDR2 SQIVND (reference sequence). The CDR3 spans 16 residues. Trimming cost V 3 bases and J 6 bases; bases outside gene matches: 10. In nucleotides, the CDR3 is TGTGCCAGTAGTATTATTACTAGCGGGAGTTCGGGCGAGCAGTACTTC. Translation: CASSIITSGSSGEQYF.

This chain joins TRBV6-4 and TRBJ2-1; possibly TRBD1 or TRBD2 for D (5 bases each). Per germline, CDR1 MRHNA and CDR2 SNTAGT. The CDR3 extends over 15 amino acids. V gave up 5 bases and J gave up 0 bases, with 11 bases separating them. The CDR3 sequence is CASSRDGSSYNEQFF. The CDR3 DNA follows: TGTGCCAGCAGTCGGGACGGCAGCTCCTACAATGAGCAGTTCTTC.

The genes are TRBV7-9 and TRBJ2-2; 9 bases match TRBD1. Looked up from germline, CDR1 is SEHNR and CDR2 is FQNEAQ (reference sequence). Trimming removed 2 bases from V and 5 bases from J; junction bases left unmatched: 3. The CDR3 runs to 15 residues. The CDR3 DNA sequence: TGTGCCAGCAGCTTAATGGGACAGGGTACCGGGGAGCTGTTTTTT. It specifies CASSLMGQGTGELFF.

The chain recombines TRBV7-2 with TRBJ2-7, with D possibly TRBD1 on 6 matching bases. Trimming pared 4 bases from V and 5 bases from J, leaving 15 bases between. Germline-derived CDR1 and CDR2 are SGHTA and FQGNSA. The CDR3 contains 14 residues. The CDR3 sequence is CASSSQAGVNEQYF. The DNA of the CDR3 is TGTGCCAGCAGCTCTCAGGCAGGGGTGAACGAGCAGTACTTC. The full variable domain, with the rest looked up from reference TRBV7-2 and TRBJ2-7, is GAGVSQSPSNKVTEKGKDVELRCDPISGHTALYWYRQSLGQGLEFLIYFQGNSAPDKSGLPSDRFSAERTGGSVSTLTIQRTQQEDSAVYLCASSSQAGVNEQYFGPGTRLTVT.

A single count supports this clone. The chain links TRBV7-2 to TRBJ2-5; the match to TRBD2 covers 8 bases. The germline V gene encodes CDR1 SGHTA and CDR2 FQGNSA. The CDR3 sequence is 13 residues long. The V and J ends lost 10 bases and 1 base, in that order; junction bases with no gene match: 5. In DNA, the CDR3 is TGTGCCACCCGCGGGGGGCTCCAAGAGACCCAGTACTTC. Amino acid sequence: CATRGGLQETQYF.

The chain has TRBV29-1 and TRBJ2-1, with D uncertain. Germline V gene lookup returns CDR1 SQVTM and CDR2 ANQGSEA. This CDR3 is 13 amino acids long. The V end lost 4 bases, the J end lost 3 bases, and 10 bases lay between the germline ends. The CDR3 DNA sequence: TGCAGCGTTGTTCTCGACTTCTACAATGAGCAGTTCTTC. This sequence encodes CSVVLDFYNEQFF.

The rearrangement links TRBV29-1 to TRBJ1-1; D call uncertain. The CDR3 sequence is 12 residues long. Germline V gives CDR1 SQVTM, CDR2 ANQGSEA. Trimming removed 3 bases from V and 1 base from J, with 6 bases in between. The chain's CDR3 is CSVDQGNTEAFF. In DNA, the CDR3 is TGCAGCGTTGATCAAGGGAACACTGAAGCTTTCTTT.

The gene calls are TRBV6-5 and TRBJ2-7; 9 bases align to TRBD1. The V gene end was trimmed by 6 bases and the J gene end by 0 bases; junction bases not matched to a gene: 6. The CDR3 spans 15 residues. CDR1 MNHEY and CDR2 SVGAGI come from the germline V gene. CDR3 DNA: TGTGCCAGCAGCGGACAGGGGACAAACTCCTACGAGCAGTACTTC. This translates into CASSGQGTNSYEQYF.

The table lists this clone with a few counts. The chain uses TRBV5-1 and TRBJ2-2, with D unresolved. The V gene lost 5 bases and the J gene lost 0 bases, with 5 bases spanning the gap. The CDR3 is made up of 13 amino acids. The germline V gene has CDR1 SGHRS and CDR2 YFSETQ. In nucleotides, the CDR3 is TGCGCCAGCAGGGATGCGAACACCGGGGAGCTGTTTTTT. It is translated as CASRDANTGELFF.

V usage is TRBV28 and J usage is TRBJ2-3, with TRBD1 matching over 9 bases. The CDR3 spans 15 residues. The germline gives CDR1 MDHEN, CDR2 SYDVKM. Trimming cost V 6 bases and J 3 bases; bases outside gene matches: 7. DNA of the CDR3: TGTGCCAGCAGAGGAACCGGGACAGGGACAGATACGCAGTATTTT. As protein: CASRGTGTGTDTQYF.

The V call is TRBV29-1, the J call TRBJ1-2; 10 bases are shared with TRBD1. J gave up 2 bases and V 6 bases, and 18 bases lay outside the gene matches. The CDR3 totals 18 residues. CDR1 is SQVTM, CDR2 ANQGSEA, per germline. The CDR3 sequence is CSVDPWDRGGESNYGYTF. The CDR3 bases are TGCAGCGTCGACCCATGGGACAGGGGAGGGGAGTCCAACTATGGCTACACCTTC. Complete variable domain (other parts from reference TRBV29-1 and TRBJ1-2): SAVISQKPSRDICQRGTSLTIQCQVDSQVTMMFWYRQQPGQSLTLIATANQGSEATYESGFVIDKFPISRPNLTFSTLTVSNMSPEDSSIYLCSVDPWDRGGESNYGYTFGSGTRLTVV.

J is TRBJ2-6 and V is TRBV5-8, with TRBD1 identical over 9 bases. Germline CDR1 SGHTS, CDR2 YDEGEE. After removal of 2 bases from V and 3 bases from J, the junction contained 9 bases not matched to a gene. This CDR3 is 18 amino acids long. This CDR3 is CASSFEGQGFGGANVLTF. In DNA, the CDR3 is TGTGCCAGCAGCTTTGAGGGACAGGGCTTCGGTGGGGCCAACGTCCTGACTTTC.

V gene TRBV19 combines with J gene TRBJ2-2; D not certain. The CDR3 sequence is 12 residues long. The V gene's germline CDR1 is LNHDA and CDR2 SQIVND (reference sequence). With 5 bases removed from V and 7 bases from J, the gap between germline ends came to 8 bases. The CDR3 is CASSSRNGELFF. The CDR3 DNA sequence: TGTGCCAGTAGTTCACGAAACGGGGAGCTGTTTTTT.

The chain combines TRBV7-9 with TRBJ2-3; D gene ambiguous. The germline gives CDR1 SEHNR, CDR2 FQNEAQ (reference sequence). This CDR3 has 14 residues. V was shortened by 5 bases and J by 1 base, with 10 bases between the two germline ends. The CDR3, as DNA: TGTGCCAGCAGCAAACCCTCGGGCACAGATACGCAGTATTTT. Translating it yields CASSKPSGTDTQYF.

The chain combines TRBV7-2 with TRBJ2-3; TRBD2 agrees at 9 bases. In germline, CDR1 is SGHTA, CDR2 FQGNSA. The V and J ends lost 2 bases and 5 bases, in that order; junction bases with no gene match: 14. The CDR3 is 18 amino acids. CDR3 in amino acids: CASSLLPPKAGGGDTQYF. The CDR3 DNA reads as TGTGCCAGCAGCTTACTCCCCCCCAAAGCGGGAGGAGGAGATACGCAGTATTTT.

This clone was seen once. At the DNA level, this CDR3 is encoded by other sequences in the same sample as well. As DNA, the CDR3 is TGTGCCAGCAGCCCAGGACTAGCGGGAAAGTTCTTC. This encodes CASSPGLAGKFF. The chain couples TRBV7-9 to TRBJ2-1; 12 bases align to TRBD2. The junction had 4 bases not matched to a gene; V was cut back by 5 bases and J by 14 bases. CDR1 and CDR2 from the germline V gene are SEHNR and FQNEAQ (reference sequence). There are 12 residues in the CDR3.

By share of the sample, this clone is medium-sized. Other DNA sequences within the sample encode an identical CDR3. The chain has TRBV6-6 and TRBJ1-1, with 7 bases fitting TRBD1. The CDR3 consists of 15 residues. CDR1 MNHNY and CDR2 SVGAGI come from the germline V gene (reference sequence). Trimming took 2 bases from V and 1 from J; bases not matched to a gene: 4. The CDR3 DNA follows: TGTGCCAGCAGTTACCTTGGGACAGAGAACACTGAAGCTTTCTTT. This sequence encodes CASSYLGTENTEAFF.

V gene TRBV2 combines with J gene TRBJ1-3; 7 bases fit TRBD1. J lost 3 bases, V lost 7 bases, and 9 bases had no gene match. CDR1 is SNHLY and CDR2 is FYNNEI in the germline V gene. CDR3 length: 15 residues. The CDR3 reads CASIPTDRDGNTIYF. CDR3 nucleotides: TGTGCCAGCATCCCCACTGACAGGGATGGAAACACCATATATTTT.